The T cell receptor beta chain described here comes from a study of T cell repertoires in cytomegalovirus infection. In the study overall: Based on public TCR beta signatures, there were indications of CMV infection and of a matching HLA type. General study points: Ex vivo responses were dominated by HLA-C-restricted CMV-specific TCR beta clonotypes. Pooled public TCR beta family frequency picked out CMV carriers with the relevant HLA.

Germline CDR1 reads SGHTA; CDR2 reads FQGNSA. This CDR3 is built from 15 residues. The V end was cut by 4 bases, the J end by 3 bases, with 13 bases between. In TCRdb, the reads were re-called with MiXCR into one record per CDR3 protein. The sample has about 740,000 distinct CDR3 sequences; less than 40% are singletons. As for this clonotype: Antigen unknown.

The TCR comes from a human donor in good health (CMV status not recorded). Some clones in this sample may be carry-over from other donors' samples. The chain has TRBV7-2 and TRBJ2-1, with D perhaps given as TRBD1 or TRBD2 (6 bases each). The sample was PBMCs. The CDR3 spells CASSSTSRGYNEQFF. The CDR3 bases are TGTGCCAGCAGCTCAACTAGCAGGGGCTACAATGAGCAGTTCTTC.